A selection of T cell receptor beta chains follows, all from one sample in a study of blood T cell repertoires in COVID-19. TCRdb's copy holds only in-frame clones and misses some; the assay was immunoSEQ multiplex PCR. The repertoire holds hundreds of thousands of clones, roughly 85% seen once, with roughly 2.5% in the top ten. The sequenced sample was peripheral blood. The receptors shown here come from a woman in her thirties or forties with active or convalescent COVID-19. CDR3s include the opening cysteine and the closing phenylalanine or tryptophan. D genes are given only for firm matches. Clone size is not always given. Where it is, it says once, few, many or a class for expanded clones.

>TRBJ2-3|TRBV10-3|TRBD2|NA
TGTGCCATCAGTGGGGGGACTAGCAGCAGGACAGATACGCAGTATTTT
CAISGGTSSRTDTQYF
>TRBJ2-1|TRBV18|TRBD1|NA
TGTGCCAGCTCACCAGATGACAGGGGGCTCCTCTTC
CASSPDDRGLLF
>TRBJ1-1|TRBV6-5|TRBD1|NA
TGTGCCAGCAGGGTACAGGGGTCCACTGAAGCTTTCTTT
CASRVQGSTEAFF
>TRBJ1-2|TRBV21-1|NA|few
TGTGCCAGCAGCAAAGCAGGGGTAGAAGGCTACACCTTC
CASSKAGVEGYTF
>TRBJ2-7|TRBV5-4|TRBD2|NA
TGTGCCAGCAGCTTGAAAACGGGGGGTGTCGACGAGCAGTACTTC
CASSLKTGGVDEQYF
>TRBJ2-2|TRBV5-4|TRBD2|once
TGTGCCAGCAGCCGCCAAGGGGCGGGGGCCGGGGAGCTGTTTTTT
CASSRQGAGAGELFF
>TRBJ2-6|TRBV19|NA|NA
TGTGCCAGTACCACCAAAGGGGGTTCTGGGGCCAACGTCCTGACTTTC
CASTTKGGSGANVLTF
>TRBJ2-7|TRBV4-3|NA|NA
TGCGCCAGCAGCCAAGAGACCCCGGGCGAGCAGTACTTC
CASSQETPGEQYF
>TRBJ2-7|TRBV5-1|TRBD1|NA
TGCGCCAGCAGCCCAAGAGTCGGGACAGGGACCTACGAGCAGTACTTC
CASSPRVGTGTYEQYF
>TRBJ1-2|TRBV27|NA|NA
TGTGCCAGCAGTTTATCAGGGGCTGGCTACACCTTC
CASSLSGAGYTF
>TRBJ1-3|TRBV6-6|NA|NA
TGTGCCAGCAGGCCCGGGATGGAAGGAAACACCATATATTTT
CASRPGMEGNTIYF
>TRBJ1-1|TRBV18|NA|NA
TGTGCCAGCTCACCTACGGACAGGAACACTGAAGCTTTCTTT
CASSPTDRNTEAFF
>TRBJ2-1|TRBV5-1|TRBD2|NA
TGCGCCAGCAGCCGCGGCCGACTAGCACATGAGCAGTTCTTC
CASSRGRLAHEQFF
>TRBJ2-7|TRBV27|TRBD1|NA
TGTGCCAGCAAATGGACAGGGGGCGGCGAGCAGTACTTC
CASKWTGGGEQYF
>TRBJ2-5|TRBV3-1/TRBV3-2|NA|NA
TGTGCCAGCAGCCAAAATGGGGGCCTAGAGACCCAGTACTTC
CASSQNGGLETQYF
>TRBJ2-1|TRBV11-3|NA|NA
TGTGCCAGCAGCTTAGAGGTCTTGGCGGGTTTGTTCTTC
CASSLEVLAGLFF
>TRBJ1-2|TRBV4-1|NA|NA
TGCGCCAGCAGCTCGGGGGGGGGAGTCCGGCGAGCAGGGGACTATGGCTACACCTTC
CASSSGGGVRRAGDYGYTF
>TRBJ2-1|TRBV5-1|TRBD2|NA
TGCGCCAGCAGCTGGACTAGCGGGAGTTCCAGTGAGCAGTTCTTC
CASSWTSGSSSEQFF
>TRBJ2-3|TRBV28|TRBD1|NA
TGTGCCAGCAGTTTTCGGTTCGGGACAGGGGAGGATACGCAGTATTTT
CASSFRFGTGEDTQYF
>TRBJ2-7|TRBV11-3|NA|NA
TGTGCCAGCAGCTTAGTTCGAGACGAATGGCTAGCGAACTCCTACGAGCAGTACTTC
CASSLVRDEWLANSYEQYF
>TRBJ2-7|TRBV7-2|TRBD2|NA
TGTGCCAGCAGTCGAACCGGGACTACAAGCTACGAGCAGTACTTC
CASSRTGTTSYEQYF
>TRBJ2-7|TRBV3-1/TRBV3-2|NA|NA
TGTGCCAGCAGCCAGCTGAGCTCCTACGAGCAGTACTTC
CASSQLSSYEQYF
>TRBJ2-7|TRBV3-1/TRBV3-2|NA|NA
TGTGCCAGCAGCCAAGAAGGGTCCGGAAGGACTCTGAGCTCCTACGAGCAGTACTTC
CASSQEGSGRTLSSYEQYF
>TRBJ2-7|TRBV6-2/TRBV6-3|TRBD1|NA
TGTGCCAGCAGTTACAGGGACAGGGGTTACTTC
CASSYRDRGYF
>TRBJ2-1|TRBV7-2|TRBD1|NA
TGTGCCAGCAGCCCCCGGACAGGGGCCGGCTACAATGAGCAGTTCTTC
CASSPRTGAGYNEQFF
>TRBJ2-7|TRBV11-3|NA|few
TGTGCCAGCAGCTTAGGGGGGTCGGGGGACCCCTGGGAGCAGTACTTC
CASSLGGSGDPWEQYF
>TRBJ2-3|TRBV7-6|NA|NA
TGTGCCAGCAGTCTATCAGATACGCAGTATTTT
CASSLSDTQYF
>TRBJ2-7|TRBV9|TRBD1|NA
TGTGCCAGCACCCTGGATGGGACAGGTCCATACGAGCAGTACTTC
CASTLDGTGPYEQYF
>TRBJ2-7|TRBV11-2|NA|NA
TGTGCCAGCAGCTTAGCGGCCTACGAGCAGTACTTC
CASSLAAYEQYF
>TRBJ2-5|TRBV11-2|NA|NA
TGTGCCAGCAGCAATAAAGGGGGTTCGGAGACCCAGTACTTC
CASSNKGGSETQYF
>TRBJ1-2|TRBV19|NA|NA
TGTGCCAGTAGTGAACAGGGTAACTATGGCTACACCTTC
CASSEQGNYGYTF
>TRBJ1-1|TRBV6-4|NA|NA
TGTGCCAGCAGTGACAGGGAGCCTGAAGCTTTCTTT
CASSDREPEAFF
>TRBJ2-7|TRBV7-9|TRBD2|NA
TGTGCCAGCAGCTTAACGGGAGGGCCGACCTACGAGCAGTACTTC
CASSLTGGPTYEQYF
>TRBJ1-1|TRBV6-5|TRBD1|NA
TGTGCCAGCATCCCGACAGGGCTCACTGAAGCTTTCTTT
CASIPTGLTEAFF
>TRBJ1-1|TRBV20-1|NA|few
TGCAGTGCTAGTCTGGGGAGGGTCACTGAAGCTTTCTTT
CSASLGRVTEAFF
>TRBJ2-6|TRBV2|NA|NA
TGTGCCAGCAGTGACAGGGGAGCTTCTGGGGCCAACGTCCTGACTTTC
CASSDRGASGANVLTF
>TRBJ2-7|TRBV6-5|NA|NA
TGTGCCAGCAGGCCCGGGACAATCTACGAGCAGTACTTC
CASRPGTIYEQYF
>TRBJ1-4|TRBV28|TRBD1|NA
TGTGCCAGCAGAAGACCCGGGACAGGGAATGAAAAACTGTTTTTT
CASRRPGTGNEKLFF
>TRBJ1-1|TRBV6-6|NA|NA
TGTGCCAGCAGTTACTTGGGGGGGGAGACGAACACTGAAGCTTTCTTT
CASSYLGGETNTEAFF
>TRBJ2-7|TRBV7-8|TRBD1|NA
TGTGCCAGCAGCTCCGGGGACAGGGCTCGAACCTACGAGCAGTACTTC
CASSSGDRARTYEQYF
>TRBJ1-2|TRBV3-1/TRBV3-2|TRBD1|NA
TGTGCCAGCAGCCAAGAGGAGGGGGCTCATGGCTACACCTTC
CASSQEEGAHGYTF
>TRBJ2-3|TRBV7-3|TRBD2|once
TGTGCCAGCAGCTTCAGCGGGGCCCTCGGAGATACGCAGTATTTT
CASSFSGALGDTQYF
>TRBJ2-3|TRBV30|TRBD1|NA
TGTGCCTGGAAATGGGTAGGGGGCAGGGATACGCAGTATTTT
CAWKWVGGRDTQYF
>TRBJ2-7|TRBV6-5|TRBD1|NA
TGTGCCAGCAGTTCCGGGACAGGACCCAACGAGCAGTACTTC
CASSSGTGPNEQYF
>TRBJ2-1|TRBV20-1|NA|NA
TGCAGTGCAAGTGCGGAGAGCTCCTACAATGAGCAGTTCTTC
CSASAESSYNEQFF
>TRBJ2-5|TRBV15|NA|NA
TGTGCCACCAGCAGAGATATGGAGACCCAGTACTTC
CATSRDMETQYF
>TRBJ1-5|TRBV4-1|TRBD1|few
TGCGCCAGCAGCCAAGGGGCAGGGGGTCTAAGTCAGCCCCAGCATTTT
CASSQGAGGLSQPQHF